This T cell receptor beta chain stems from a study of T cell responses to AZD1222 COVID-19 vaccine. The germline gives CDR1 SGHDT, CDR2 YYEEEE. The junction had 7 bases not matched to a gene; V was cut back by 3 bases and J by 7 bases. CDR3 length: 15 amino acids. The repertoire was sequenced with immunoSEQ multiplex PCR; TCRdb's copy has only in-frame clones and lacks some. The data contain tens of thousands of clones, around nine tenths of them seen just once; the ten biggest clones take up around an eighth. The sequencing used peripheral blood, collected 28 days after the second AZD1222 dose. The receptor was derived from an adult who received the AZD1222 COVID-19 vaccine. The V and J genes are TRBV5-6 and TRBJ2-3; 11 nucleotides agree with TRBD2. CDR3 DNA: TGTGCCAGCAGCTCTTTAGCGGGGGGGCCCAATACGCAGTATTTT. It is translated as CASSSLAGGPNTQYF.